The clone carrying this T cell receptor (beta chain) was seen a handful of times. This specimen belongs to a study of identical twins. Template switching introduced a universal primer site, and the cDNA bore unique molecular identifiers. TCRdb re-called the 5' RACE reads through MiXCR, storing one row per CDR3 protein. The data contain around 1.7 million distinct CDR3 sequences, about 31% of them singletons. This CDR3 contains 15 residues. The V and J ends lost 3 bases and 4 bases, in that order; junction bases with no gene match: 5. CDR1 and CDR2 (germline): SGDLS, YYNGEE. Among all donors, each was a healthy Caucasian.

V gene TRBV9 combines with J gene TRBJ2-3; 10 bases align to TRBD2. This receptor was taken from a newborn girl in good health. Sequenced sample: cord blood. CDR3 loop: CASSGSGGPPDTQYF. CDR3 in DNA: TGTGCCAGCAGCGGTAGCGGGGGGCCGCCAGATACGCAGTATTTT.